This T cell receptor (beta chain) was identified during a study of lymphopenia after photon versus proton radiotherapy. Study findings and constraints: Oligoclonal CD8+ Temra expansion after nadir drove photon patients' diversity drop. Larger post-nadir TCR diversity loss correlated inversely with survival in deceased patients. Proton therapy kept repertoires fairly stable, unlike photons, which gained effector/memory cells.

Assay used: immunoSEQ multiplex PCR; TCRdb lists only in-frame clones, some missing. This sample has 40,000 or so clones; approximately 90% occur once, and the top ten carry approximately 16%. Remarks on this clone: The target antigen is unknown.

Germline V gives CDR1 SGHAT, CDR2 FQNNGV. The CDR3 sequence is 15 residues long. V shed 4 bases and J shed 4 bases, with 16 bases lying between them. This receptor was taken from a man in his sixties with cholangiocarcinoma. Sequencing used peripheral blood, obtained from a patient treated with photon-based radiotherapy. This rearrangement joins TRBV11-2 to TRBJ1-1; D might be TRBD1 (5 bases). Written as DNA, the CDR3 is TGTGCCAGCAGCTCAGGGCAGGGAATGGTCACTGAAGCTTTCTTT. This codes for CASSSGQGMVTEAFF. The complete variable domain, with remaining parts taken from reference TRBV11-2 and TRBJ1-1, reads EAGVAQSPRYKIIEKRQSVAFWCNPISGHATLYWYQQILGQGPKLLIQFQNNGVVDDSQLPKDRFSAERLKGVDSTLKIQPAKLEDSAVYLCASSSGQGMVTEAFFGQGTRLTVV.